This T cell receptor beta chain was recovered during a study of shared clonotypes between healthy human individuals. This was a deep-level run. Here immunoSEQ multiplex PCR was the method, and the copy in TCRdb shows in-frame clones only, minus some. The table shows millions of clones, with approximately 94% occurring only once. Terminally differentiated effector memory CD45RA+ cells were excluded by CCR7 positive selection of CD45RO-negative cells. The healthy adult donors were HIV-negative and reported no recent acute infections or vaccinations. Nashville, Tennessee was home to all donors, who were Caucasian adults. Study outcomes and limitations: Rarefaction curves obtained for sorted subsets showed sequencing incomplete despite large depth.

The CDR3 spans 14 residues. Germline CDR1 SQVTM, CDR2 ANQGSEA. The V end lost 7 bases, the J end lost 4 bases, and 18 bases lay between the germline ends. Regarding this clone: No antigen is known for it.

This rearrangement joins TRBV29-1 to TRBJ2-3; D uncertain. Source material: naive CD8+ T cells sorted from blood. This receptor was obtained from a man between 18 and 35 years old in good health. This CDR3 is CSGHAPINADTQYF. The CDR3 nucleotides read TGCAGCGGACATGCTCCTATCAACGCAGATACGCAGTATTTT.